This T cell receptor (beta chain) derives from a study of beta chain features in type 1 diabetes. General observations from the study: In all four CD4+ subsets, TCRB CDR3 length was significantly, moderately reduced in type 1 diabetes.

The investigators reverse transcribed all of the isolated RNA, so they sequenced expressed TCRB transcripts. Some 3.6 million reads on average were seen across naive, central memory and regulatory T cell samples. TCRdb keeps only in-frame clones here, not all; method: immunoSEQ multiplex PCR. Altogether roughly 290,000 clones are present, approximately 15% being singletons, with the ten largest covering around 0.015%. V was trimmed by 4 bases and J by 2 bases, leaving 7 bases between them. Germline CDR1 SGHDN, CDR2 FVKESK. The CDR3 contains 13 residues. This clone was detected only a few times. Its antigen is not known.

The clonotype originates from a man younger than 35 with type 1 diabetes. Sequenced: naive CD4+ T cells from blood. The chain joins TRBV14 to TRBJ2-3, with D uncertain. The CDR3 coding sequence is TGTGCCAGCAGCCTTTCAAACACAGATACGCAGTATTTT. Encoded protein: CASSLSNTDTQYF.